A selection of T cell receptor beta chains follows, all from one sample in a study of Graves' ophthalmopathy and Graves' hyperthyroidism. Each CDR3 protein is one row after TCRdb ran MiXCR on the multiplex PCR reads. The sample has approximately 210,000 distinct CDR3 sequences; just under 30% are singletons. Sequencing was carried out using peripheral blood. Receptors were obtained from a man between 50 and 59 years old with Graves' ophthalmopathy. CDR3s include the opening cysteine and the closing phenylalanine or tryptophan.

j_gene,v_gene,CDR3aa
TRBJ1-3,TRBV30,CAWSRGSSGNTIYF
TRBJ1-1,TRBV12-3/TRBV12-4,CASTDRGQLFTLEAFF
TRBJ1-2,TRBV28,CASSSTGTYGYTF
TRBJ2-2,TRBV12-5,CASGDTDTGELFF
TRBJ1-1,TRBV5-1,CASSFLEGLNTEAFF
TRBJ2-2,TRBV12-3/TRBV12-4,CASSLPPGELFF
TRBJ2-2,TRBV30,CAWSRAGGANTGELFF
TRBJ1-5,TRBV6-1,CASSEALQGTQPQHF
TRBJ2-7,TRBV6-1,CASSEGYSYEQYF
TRBJ2-2,TRBV5-8,CASSLVVAGVGELFF
TRBJ2-7,TRBV6-1,CASRQDSVHSEQYF
TRBJ2-7,TRBV12-3/TRBV12-4,CASRPWEFDEQYF
TRBJ1-1,TRBV6-5,CASSPGPWATEAFF
TRBJ2-7,TRBV20-1,CSAREQGLLYEQYF
TRBJ1-1,TRBV6-2/TRBV6-3,CASSYSSGMGREGTEAFF
TRBJ1-1,TRBV5-1,CASSFTTGRNTEAFF
TRBJ1-5,TRBV19,CASTLGQSGQPQHF
TRBJ1-3,TRBV27,CASSLRAPNSGNTIYF
TRBJ2-5,TRBV28,CASSPYQGNQETQYF
TRBJ2-7,TRBV11-2,CASSESLGRNEQYF
TRBJ2-6,TRBV19,CASKWTGGAGANVLTF
TRBJ2-5,TRBV24-1,CATSDSQKGVWETQYF
TRBJ1-5,TRBV6-2/TRBV6-3,CASSYSRGGRNQPQHF
TRBJ2-2,TRBV5-1,CASHQTGGAPGELFF
TRBJ1-2,TRBV28,CASTTPGRDGYTF
TRBJ2-7,TRBV27,CASSLSGGPYEQYF
TRBJ2-5,TRBV7-8,CASSLVGGRVETQYF
TRBJ2-7,TRBV10-3,CAISPGGHEQYF
TRBJ1-2,TRBV6-5,CASSLVGHQNGYTF
TRBJ1-2,TRBV28,CASSERNYGYTF
TRBJ2-5,TRBV11-2,CASRRMGEGETQYF
TRBJ1-5,TRBV12-3/TRBV12-4,CASSRDIDQPQHF
TRBJ1-2,TRBV12-3/TRBV12-4,CASIGGGALRGYTF
TRBJ2-5,TRBV4-1,CASSQGEGSKETQYF
TRBJ2-7,TRBV5-1,CASSPETSGIEQYF
TRBJ1-1,TRBV3-1,CASSQGSRATEAFF
TRBJ2-7,TRBV6-5,CASSYSRSAGDIYEQYF
TRBJ2-7,TRBV10-3,CAITPSGGDEQYF
TRBJ2-7,TRBV7-9,CASSLDHEQYF
TRBJ2-5,TRBV6-2/TRBV6-3,CASSSAVISLQETQYF